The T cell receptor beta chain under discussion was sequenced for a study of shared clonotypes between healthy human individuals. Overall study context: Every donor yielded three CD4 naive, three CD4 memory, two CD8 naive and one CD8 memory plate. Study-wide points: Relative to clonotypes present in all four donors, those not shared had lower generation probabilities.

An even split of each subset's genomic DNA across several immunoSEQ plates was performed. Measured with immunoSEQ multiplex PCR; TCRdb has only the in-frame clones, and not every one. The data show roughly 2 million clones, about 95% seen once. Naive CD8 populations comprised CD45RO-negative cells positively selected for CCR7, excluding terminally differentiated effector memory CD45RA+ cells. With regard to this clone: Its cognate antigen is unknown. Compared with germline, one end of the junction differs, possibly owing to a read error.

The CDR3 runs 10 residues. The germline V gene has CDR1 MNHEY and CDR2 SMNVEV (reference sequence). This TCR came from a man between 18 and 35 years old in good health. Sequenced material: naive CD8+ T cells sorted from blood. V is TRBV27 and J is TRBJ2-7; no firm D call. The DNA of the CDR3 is TGTGCCAGCAGTTTGTGGGGTTGGAACTTC. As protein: CASSLWGWNF.